Shown below are 28 T cell receptor beta chains from a single sample sequenced in a study of T cell responses to AZD1222 COVID-19 vaccine. Method: immunoSEQ multiplex PCR; TCRdb's copy keeps in-frame clones and lacks some. The data show 150,000 to 200,000 clones, with about 89% seen just once and 1.5% to 2% held by the top ten. Source: peripheral blood, taken on day 0 of AZD1222 vaccination. The receptors come from an adult in good health.

This rearrangement joins TRBV28 to TRBJ2-5; 11 bases align to TRBD2. The V segment lost 3 bases and the J segment 5 bases; nucleotides outside the gene matches: 14. The CDR3 spans 18 residues. Germline V gene sequence: CDR1 MDHEN, CDR2 SYDVKM. CDR3 sequence: CASSFIVTSGTQRETQYF. CDR3 coding DNA: TGTGCCAGCAGTTTTATCGTGACTAGCGGGACCCAACGGGAGACCCAGTACTTC.

This clone was observed once. J is TRBJ1-1 and V is TRBV5-5; D not resolved. Trimming took off 0 bases at V and 4 bases at J, with 7 bases between the two ends. Germline values: CDR1 SGHKS, CDR2 YYEKEE (reference sequence). The CDR3 is 13 residues long. The CDR3 nucleotides are TGTGCCAGCAGCTTGGAGGATGGCACTGAAGCTTTCTTT. It is translated as CASSLEDGTEAFF.

V is TRBV6-2 or TRBV6-3 and J is TRBJ2-7; 7 bases match TRBD1. The ends lost 5 bases at V and 3 bases at J; junction bases unmatched: 4. From germline, CDR1 is MNHEY and CDR2 SVGEGT. The CDR3 contains 13 residues. DNA for the CDR3: TGTGCCAGCAGTCGACAGGGAAGCTACGAGCAGTACTTC. The encoded protein is CASSRQGSYEQYF.

The rearrangement links TRBV3-1 (or the pseudogene TRBV3-2) to TRBJ2-7; D may be TRBD2 (5 bases). From germline, CDR1 is LGHDT and CDR2 YNNKEL (reference sequence). This CDR3 contains 15 residues. V gave up 2 bases and J gave up 3 bases, with 14 bases separating them. The CDR3: CASSQPSDYHYEQYF. CDR3 bases: TGTGCCAGCAGCCAACCCTCTGACTACCACTACGAGCAGTACTTC.

In this sample, this clone turned up once. The CDR3 reads CATSPDRGSNQPQHF. CDR3 DNA sequence: TGTGCCACCAGCCCCGACAGGGGAAGCAATCAGCCCCAGCATTTT. The chain carries TRBV15 and TRBJ1-5; 8 bases agree with TRBD1. The CDR3 has 15 amino acids. CDR1 is LNHNV and CDR2 is YYDKDF in the germline V gene (reference sequence). J gave up 1 base and V 5 bases, and 4 bases lay outside the gene matches.

This chain connects TRBV18 to TRBJ2-3; D might be TRBD2 (6 bases). This CDR3 comprises 16 residues. Germline V CDR1 and CDR2: KGHSH, LQKENI. The V and J ends lost 2 bases and 0 bases respectively, with 12 bases between them. The CDR3 sequence is CASSPKGGMSTDTQYF. The CDR3 DNA reads TGTGCCAGCTCACCAAAAGGCGGGATGAGCACAGATACGCAGTATTTT.

V and J are TRBV21-1 and TRBJ1-4; the table's TRBD1 call for D was not verified on the DNA. TRBV21-1 is flagged as a pseudogene. This CDR3 comprises 17 residues. The CDR3 DNA reads as TGTGCCAGCAGACCCACAGGGGGCGGCCTGTCTAATGAAAAACTGTTTTTT. It specifies CASRPTGGGLSNEKLFF.

The chain employs TRBV19 and TRBJ2-3; 8 nucleotides line up with TRBD1. With V trimmed by 6 bases and J by 0 bases, 5 bases remained unmatched. Looked up from germline, CDR1 is LNHDA and CDR2 is SQIVND (reference sequence). The CDR3 consists of 15 residues. CDR3 DNA sequence: TGTGCCAGTAGGGTGACAGGGGATAGCACAGATACGCAGTATTTT. This sequence encodes CASRVTGDSTDTQYF.

The chain combines TRBV30 with TRBJ1-1; possibly TRBD1 for D (5 bases). The CDR3 is made up of 13 amino acids. Trimming took 4 bases from V and 1 from J, leaving 10 bases between them. CDR1 is GTSNPN and CDR2 is SVGIG in the germline V gene (reference sequence). DNA of the CDR3: TGTGCCTGGATTCAGGGTGAGAACACTGAAGCTTTCTTT. Translated: CAWIQGENTEAFF.

This clone occurred once. The CDR3 sequence is CASSAPGPSRSEQYF. As DNA, the CDR3 is TGTGCCAGCAGCGCGCCGGGACCCTCTCGGAGCGAGCAGTACTTC. The rearrangement links TRBV7-9 to TRBJ2-7; D is perhaps TRBD1 or TRBD2 (5 bases each). Looked up from germline, CDR1 is SEHNR and CDR2 is FQNEAQ (reference sequence). The CDR3 spans 15 residues. V was shortened by 5 bases and J by 6 bases, with 20 bases between the two germline ends.

The chain uses TRBV11-2 and TRBJ1-1, with D uncertain. The CDR3 runs 14 residues. V was trimmed by 5 bases and J by 1 base, leaving 11 bases between them. Germline values: CDR1 SGHAT, CDR2 FQNNGV. CDR3 residues: CASSLSDGNTEAFF. Written as DNA, the CDR3 is TGTGCCAGCAGCCTATCGGACGGGAACACTGAAGCTTTCTTT.

The chain employs TRBV19 and TRBJ1-6, with TRBD1 matching 8 bases. The germline CDR1 and CDR2 sequences are LNHDA and SQIVND (reference sequence). This CDR3 has 16 residues. V shed 5 bases, J shed 9 bases, and the junction held 12 bases outside the gene matches. CDR3 region: CASSPRAQGARSPLHF. For the CDR3, the DNA is TGTGCCAGTAGTCCTCGGGCTCAGGGGGCTCGTTCACCCCTCCACTTT.

This clone was picked up one time. This chain uses TRBV6-5 with TRBJ1-2; D might be TRBD1 (5 bases). V lost 8 bases and J lost 5, with 9 bases in between. Germline-derived CDR1 and CDR2 are MNHEY and SVGAGI. There are 11 residues in the CDR3. DNA of the CDR3: TGTGCCAGCTGGGGGAGTTATGGCTACACCTTC. As protein: CASWGSYGYTF.

This chain joins TRBV28 and TRBJ1-2, with 7 bases that match TRBD1. V gave up 4 bases and J gave up 7 bases; unmatched junction bases: 3. The CDR3 extends over 12 amino acids. Germline CDR1 and CDR2: MDHEN and SYDVKM. The CDR3 region has the DNA TGTGCCAGCAGTTCGGGACAGTTTGGCTACACCTTC. Amino acid sequence: CASSSGQFGYTF.

V is TRBV28 and J is TRBJ2-5, with D hard to call. V was pared by 2 bases and J by 1 base, with 8 bases between. There are 14 residues in the CDR3. In germline, CDR1 is MDHEN, CDR2 SYDVKM. The CDR3 DNA reads TGTGCCAGCAGTTTAGACCCATCCCAAGAGACCCAGTACTTC. Its protein product is CASSLDPSQETQYF.

The chain is built from TRBV30 and TRBJ1-1; D not resolved. This CDR3 region has 12 residues. In germline, CDR1 is GTSNPN, CDR2 SVGIG (reference sequence). Between the trimmed V and J ends, which lost 7 bases and 7 bases, there was a span of 16 bases. CDR3 amino acids: CASTEDTFEAFF. The CDR3 DNA reads as TGTGCCTCTACAGAAGACACCTTTGAAGCTTTCTTT.

This rearrangement joins TRBV4-3 to TRBJ2-7; D gene ambiguous. This CDR3 has 13 amino acids. Germline values: CDR1 LGHNA, CDR2 YSLEER. Trimming pared 0 bases from V and 5 bases from J, leaving 8 bases between. CDR3 sequence reads: CASSQEVLHEQYF. The CDR3 nucleotides are TGCGCCAGCAGCCAAGAGGTGTTGCACGAGCAGTACTTC.

The V gene is TRBV3-1 (or the pseudogene TRBV3-2), the J gene TRBJ1-2; 7 nucleotides line up with TRBD1. Looked up from germline, CDR1 is LGHDT and CDR2 is YNNKEL (reference sequence). The CDR3 is made up of 16 amino acids. Trimming at V came to 0 bases and at J to 6 bases, leaving 10 bases not matched to a gene. CDR3 residues: CASSQERRITGDGYTF. The CDR3 region has the DNA TGTGCCAGCAGCCAAGAACGCAGGATAACAGGGGATGGCTACACCTTC.

There are a few counts of this clone. This chain connects TRBV11-3 to TRBJ2-5, with D tentatively TRBD1 (5 bases). CDR1 and CDR2 (germline): SGHNT, YENEEA. The V end was cut by 5 bases, the J end by 5 bases, with 12 bases between. The CDR3 extends over 13 amino acids. The CDR3 reads CASSATVRETQYF. CDR3 nucleotides: TGTGCCAGCAGCGCGACAGTGCGGGAGACCCAGTACTTC.

The chain joins TRBV5-8 to TRBJ2-7; possible D gene TRBD2, 6 bases. Germline V gives CDR1 SGHTS, CDR2 YDEGEE. V shed 5 bases and J shed 4 bases, with 16 bases lying between them. The CDR3 spans 14 residues. This CDR3 is CASRRTGVTYEQYF. The CDR3 bases are TGTGCCAGCAGACGTACGGGAGTCACATACGAGCAGTACTTC. Drawing the rest from reference TRBV5-8 and TRBJ2-7, the complete variable domain is EAGVTQSPTHLIKTRGQQATLRCSPISGHTSVYWYQQALGLGLQFLLWYDEGEERNRGNFPPRFSGRQFPNYSSELNVNALELEDSALYLCASRRTGVTYEQYFGPGTRLTVT.

This CDR3 reads CASSLFGTVIGRELFF. The CDR3 DNA reads as TGTGCCAGCAGTCTCTTTGGGACAGTAATAGGCAGGGAGCTGTTTTTT. The rearrangement joins TRBV28 to TRBJ2-2; TRBD1 matches 7 bases. V gave up 5 bases and J gave up 9 bases; unmatched junction bases: 15. The CDR3 has 16 residues. Germline V lookup: CDR1 MDHEN, CDR2 SYDVKM. The complete variable domain, with remaining parts taken from reference TRBV28 and TRBJ2-2, reads DVKVTQSSRYLVKRTGEKVFLECVQDMDHENMFWYRQDPGLGLRLIYFSYDVKMKEKGDIPEGYSVSREKKERFSLILESASTNQTSMYLCASSLFGTVIGRELFFGEGSRLTVL.

The chain links TRBV6-2 or TRBV6-3 to TRBJ1-5; D not resolved. Germline V gene sequence: CDR1 MNHEY, CDR2 SVGEGT. This CDR3 comprises 14 residues. Trimming took off 5 bases at V and 0 bases at J, with 8 bases between the two ends. CDR3: CASSGWGSNQPQHF. The CDR3 nucleotides are TGTGCCAGCAGTGGATGGGGTAGCAATCAGCCCCAGCATTTT.

The CDR3 DNA reads as TGCGCCAGCAGTGAGACGTTAGCCCCAGGCCAAGAGACCCAGTACTTC. Protein product: CASSETLAPGQETQYF. The chain carries TRBV10-1 and TRBJ2-5; D remains ambiguous. The V gene's germline CDR1 is WNHNN and CDR2 SYGVQD (reference sequence). The germline V and J ends were trimmed by 2 bases and 1 base, with 14 bases remaining between them. CDR3 length equals 16 residues.

V usage is TRBV11-2 and J usage is TRBJ2-7, with D possibly being TRBD2 (6 bases). The CDR3 covers 14 residues. V lost 1 base to trimming and J lost 3 bases, with 10 bases between them. Germline V gene data show CDR1 as SGHAT and CDR2 as FQNNGV. For the CDR3, the DNA is TGTGCCAGCAGCTTAGGTGGTAGCGGCTACGAGCAGTACTTC. Protein sequence: CASSLGGSGYEQYF.

The V and J genes are TRBV5-5 and TRBJ2-5; D unclear. V lost 0 bases and J lost 1, with 10 bases in between. The CDR3 spans 15 residues. Germline V gene data show CDR1 as SGHKS and CDR2 as YYEKEE (reference sequence). The CDR3, as DNA: TGTGCCAGCAGCTTGGTTCCCGCCACCCAAGAGACCCAGTACTTC. Translated: CASSLVPATQETQYF. Full variable domain (outside the CDR3, taken from reference TRBV5-5 and TRBJ2-5): DAGVTQSPTHLIKTRGQQVTLRCSPISGHKSVSWYQQVLGQGPQFIFQYYEKEERGRGNFPDRFSARQFPNYSSELNVNALLLGDSALYLCASSLVPATQETQYFGPGTRLLVL.

The chain combines TRBV2 with TRBJ2-2, with TRBD2 identical over 8 bases. The germline gives CDR1 SNHLY, CDR2 FYNNEI. V lost 2 bases to trimming and J lost 6 bases; unmatched junction nucleotides: 5. The CDR3 runs 15 residues. The CDR3 reads CASSETGGFAGELFF. The CDR3 DNA reads as TGTGCCAGCAGTGAAACGGGGGGGTTCGCCGGGGAGCTGTTTTTT.

V is TRBV2 and J is TRBJ2-7, with D perhaps TRBD2 (5 bases). This CDR3 has 11 residues. Germline lookup yields CDR1 SNHLY and CDR2 FYNNEI. With 7 bases removed from V and 5 bases from J, the gap between germline ends came to 9 bases. CDR3 nucleotide sequence: TGTGCCAGCAAGAGGGCGAACGAGCAGTACTTC. Protein sequence: CASKRANEQYF. The whole variable domain, remainder taken from reference TRBV2 and TRBJ2-7, is EPEVTQTPSHQVTQMGQEVILRCVPISNHLYFYWYRQILGQKVEFLVSFYNNEISEKSEIFDDQFSVERPDGSNFTLKIRSTKLEDSAMYFCASKRANEQYFGPGTRLTVT.

V and J are TRBV28 and TRBJ2-2; D assignment may be TRBD1 or TRBD2 (6 bases each). V was shortened by 1 base and J by 4 bases, with 13 bases between the two germline ends. Per germline, CDR1 MDHEN and CDR2 SYDVKM. CDR3 size: 16 residues. CDR3 bases: TGTGCCAGCAGTTTATTTGGGGGGCCCGGCACCGGGGAGCTGTTTTTT. This codes for CASSLFGGPGTGELFF.